This TCR beta chain was obtained from a study of Tregs in tolerant kidney transplant recipients. Study results and caveats: Biological reproducibility was not directly addressed in this study. Expanding Tregs on activated donor B cells appeared to best identify donor-specific TCRbeta clones.

The CDR3 length is 15 residues. CDR1 SGHNT and CDR2 YYREEE come from the germline V gene (reference sequence). Trimming pared 0 bases from V and 2 bases from J, leaving 9 bases between. Comment on this clone: Antigen unknown.

Unstimulated regulatory T cells (CD4+CD25+CD127-), CD4+CD25- non-regulatory cells, CD4 and CD8 cells were FACS-sorted from thawed PBMCs. Generated by immunoSEQ multiplex PCR, the TCRdb table keeps only in-frame clones and is missing some. The table records about 68,000 clones, roughly 84% of them present only once. The rearrangement joins TRBV5-4 to TRBJ1-3, with D uncertain. The origin of this receptor is a human donor in good health. Sequencing used CD4+ T cells from blood. This chain's CDR3 is CASSLALSPGNTIYF. In DNA, the CDR3 is TGTGCCAGCAGCTTGGCCCTGAGTCCTGGAAACACCATATATTTT.